The entry below describes one T cell receptor beta chain. Its specificity is not known. The data originate from a study of T-cell memory formation after mild COVID-19. In the study overall: Across donors, TCR clusters were largely donor specific.

Via MiXCR, TCRdb re-called the 5' RACE reads, giving one row per CDR3 protein. The sample yields a few hundred thousand distinct CDR3 sequences, 15% to 20% seen once. With 3 bases removed from V and 0 bases from J, the gap between germline ends came to 16 bases. The CDR3 sequence is 17 residues long. The germline V gene encodes CDR1 KGHSH and CDR2 LQKENI. The study's findings and limits: Chiefly within CM and EM were the contracting CD4+ clones; CD8+ ones were within EMRA. Day 15 to 85 contractors were CD4/CD8 balanced; later expanders leaned CD4+.

This sequence joins TRBV18 and TRBJ2-3; D ambiguous. The sample was PBMCs or a T cell subset sorted from them (not recorded which). The TCR comes from a man aged 18 to 35 who had mild COVID-19 (a few samples of this study predate the infection). Cell type and time point are not known. The DNA for the CDR3 is TGTGCCAGCTCACCCTTATCTAGGAGCAGAAGCACAGATACGCAGTATTTT. Translating it yields CASSPLSRSRSTDTQYF.